This T cell receptor (beta chain) was identified during a study of OX40 agonist ivuxolimab in advanced cancers. CDR3 size: 12 residues. Unmatched junction bases numbered 2, after V lost 5 bases and J lost 8 bases. Looked up from germline, CDR1 is MNHEY and CDR2 is SVGAGI. This clone was recorded only once. TCRdb's table, derived via immunoSEQ multiplex PCR, lists solely in-frame clones and lacks some. The profile shows 98,000 or so clones, roughly 80% of them singletons. The chain is built from TRBV6-5 and TRBJ1-2; 10 bases agree with TRBD1. The source of this sequence is an adult with an advanced solid tumor such as melanoma, head and neck, liver or kidney cancer. The sequences come from CD4+ or CD8+ T cells sorted from blood, collected in a trial of the OX40 agonist ivuxolimab. The CDR3 DNA follows: TGTGCCAGCAGTCGGACAGGGGGAGGCTACACCTTC. As protein: CASSRTGGGYTF.